The 16 T cell receptor beta chains below come from one sample, sequenced in a study of Ad26.COV2.S vaccination and SARS-CoV-2 variants. Treatment reported: around 19 received Ad26.COV2.S at low or high dose, single or two shots; about five received placebo; per-sample allocation not given. Specimens were obtained on day 63 following the first vaccine or placebo injection. Repertoires were generated with immunoSEQ multiplex PCR, while TCRdb's copy carries only in-frame clones and drops some. The sample has 350,000 to 500,000 clones, less than 95% seen once. Sequenced here: peripheral blood, sampled in a trial of Ad26.COV2.S vaccine versus placebo. The receptors come from a person between 18 and 60 years old who received the Ad26.COV2.S COVID-19 vaccine or a placebo.

The rearrangement joins TRBV7-9 to TRBJ2-1, with a possible D match to TRBD2 (5 bases). The germline V gene encodes CDR1 SEHNR and CDR2 FQNEAQ (reference sequence). Trimming stripped 0 bases from V and 6 bases from J, with 9 bases between. The CDR3 sequence is 14 residues long. Here the CDR3 reads CASSLARGFNEQFF. The CDR3 DNA follows: TGTGCCAGCAGCTTAGCCCGAGGGTTCAATGAGCAGTTCTTC.

The CDR3 nucleotides are TGTGCCAGCCTAGGACTAGACAATGAGCAGTTCTTC. This encodes CASLGLDNEQFF. The rearrangement uses TRBV13 and TRBJ2-1, with 7 bases that match TRBD2. The CDR3 is 12 amino acids. The trim removed 8 bases at V and 5 bases at J, leaving 3 bases unmatched. CDR1 and CDR2 (germline): PRHDT, FYEKMQ (reference sequence).

The chain combines TRBV27 with TRBJ1-5, with 7 bases fitting TRBD1. J gave up 9 bases and V 0 bases, and 8 bases lay outside the gene matches. Germline V gives CDR1 MNHEY, CDR2 SMNVEV (reference sequence). This CDR3 contains 15 residues. The CDR3 DNA reads TGTGCCAGCAGTTTATCGGGACAGCCCGACGGGCCCCAGCATTTT. Amino acid sequence: CASSLSGQPDGPQHF.

This clone was recorded only once. The gene calls are TRBV4-1 and TRBJ2-5, with 14 bases matching TRBD2. There are 16 residues in the CDR3. The germline V gene has CDR1 MGHRA and CDR2 YSYEKL. V lost 5 bases and J lost 4; bases outside the gene matches: 6. CDR3 amino acids: CASSWRLAGGLETQYF. The CDR3 nucleotides read TGCGCCAGCAGCTGGCGACTAGCGGGAGGGTTAGAGACCCAGTACTTC.

This sequence joins TRBV19 and TRBJ2-7; TRBD2 matches 7 bases. CDR3 length: 14 residues. Germline V gene sequence: CDR1 LNHDA, CDR2 SQIVND (reference sequence). With V trimmed by 1 base and J by 5 bases, 5 bases remained unmatched. The CDR3 nucleotides read TGTGCCAGTAGTATAGGACTAGCTGAGGACGAGCAGTACTTC. Translated, it gives CASSIGLAEDEQYF.

The CDR3 nucleotides are TGTGCCAGCAGCGGAGGGGGTGTTCAGCCCCAGCATTTT. Translated, it gives CASSGGGVQPQHF. The chain uses TRBV13 and TRBJ1-5; TRBD1 might be the D (6 bases). The CDR3 loop spans 13 amino acids. V was pared by 5 bases and J by 6 bases, with 11 bases between. Germline values: CDR1 PRHDT, CDR2 FYEKMQ (reference sequence).

The chain links TRBV5-6 to TRBJ2-7, with TRBD2 matching 8 bases. Germline V gives CDR1 SGHDT, CDR2 YYEEEE. CDR3 length equals 15 residues. V lost 1 base to trimming and J lost 3 bases; unmatched junction nucleotides: 6. DNA of the CDR3: TGTGCCAGCAGCTTGATGGCGGGAGGCCTCTACGAGCAGTACTTC. Encoded protein: CASSLMAGGLYEQYF.

CDR3 DNA: TGTGCCAGCAGCCCATCGGGACAGGTGAACTATGGCTACACCTTC. It codes for CASSPSGQVNYGYTF. V usage is TRBV5-4 and J usage is TRBJ1-2; TRBD1 matches 8 bases. Trimming removed 4 bases from V and 2 bases from J; junction bases left unmatched: 7. This CDR3 has 15 residues. Per the germline V gene, CDR1 is SGHNT and CDR2 is YYREEE (reference sequence). Full variable domain (outside the CDR3, taken from reference TRBV5-4 and TRBJ1-2): ETGVTQSPTHLIKTRGQQVTLRCSSQSGHNTVSWYQQALGQGPQFIFQYYREEENGRGNFPPRFSGLQFPNYSSELNVNALELDDSALYLCASSPSGQVNYGYTFGSGTRLTVV.

Here the CDR3 reads CATRGGADTQYF. As DNA, the CDR3 is TGTGCCACCAGGGGGGGAGCAGATACGCAGTATTTT. V usage is TRBV24-1 and J usage is TRBJ2-3; TRBD2 might be the D (6 bases). V was clipped by 7 bases and J by 4 bases, with 8 bases between them. CDR3 length: 12 amino acids. Germline assignment: CDR1 KGHDR and CDR2 SFDVKD.

The chain joins TRBV7-9 to TRBJ2-3; 11 bases are a match to TRBD2. V lost 8 bases to trimming and J lost 2 bases; unmatched junction nucleotides: 6. The CDR3 consists of 15 residues. Looked up from germline, CDR1 is SEHNR and CDR2 is FQNEAQ (reference sequence). DNA for the CDR3: TGTGCCAGCTCCGGGACTAGCGGCCCCACAGATACGCAGTATTTT. Its protein is CASSGTSGPTDTQYF.

The V gene is TRBV21-1, the J gene TRBJ2-2; the D segment call TRBD2 is taken from the table without a DNA check. TRBV21-1 is assigned pseudogene status. This CDR3 is built from 16 residues. The CDR3 bases are TGTGCCAGCAGCACCGGACTAGCGGGAGACACCGGGGAGCTGTTTTTT. It encodes CASSTGLAGDTGELFF.

This chain links TRBV5-1 with TRBJ2-7; 8 bases match TRBD1. Germline-derived CDR1 and CDR2 are SGHRS and YFSETQ. The CDR3 has 14 residues. V lost 6 bases to trimming and J lost 3 bases; unmatched junction nucleotides: 8. CDR3 nucleotides: TGCGCCAGCACCGCGGGGACAGGAGACTACGAGCAGTACTTC. Translating it yields CASTAGTGDYEQYF.

This rearrangement joins TRBV18 to TRBJ2-3, with a possible D match to TRBD2 (6 bases). The CDR3 has 17 residues. With 1 base removed from V and 0 bases from J, the gap between germline ends came to 14 bases. Looked up from germline, CDR1 is KGHSH and CDR2 is LQKENI. CDR3 amino acids: CASSPRMTGESTDTQYF. The CDR3 nucleotides read TGTGCCAGCTCACCACGGATGACGGGGGAGAGCACAGATACGCAGTATTTT.

The DNA for the CDR3 is TGTGCCAGCTCACCGACTAGCGGGAGGGCCGGGGACAATGAGCAGTTCTTC. Amino acid sequence: CASSPTSGRAGDNEQFF. The V gene is TRBV18, the J gene TRBJ2-1; 14 bases are shared with TRBD2. Germline V lookup: CDR1 KGHSH, CDR2 LQKENI. J gave up 5 bases and V 3 bases, and 6 bases lay outside the gene matches. CDR3 length: 17 residues.

The genes are TRBV19 and TRBJ2-5; 11 bases map to TRBD1. The CDR3 length is 13 residues. CDR1 LNHDA and CDR2 SQIVND come from the germline V gene (reference sequence). V gave up 8 bases and J gave up 5 bases; unmatched junction bases: 4. The CDR3 DNA sequence: TGTGCCAGTGGACAGGGGGCTAGGGAGACCCAGTACTTC. It codes for CASGQGARETQYF.

The V and J genes are TRBV27 and TRBJ2-7; TRBD2 agrees at 8 bases. CDR1 is MNHEY and CDR2 is SMNVEV in the germline V gene (reference sequence). V shed 1 base, J shed 7 bases, and the junction held 18 bases outside the gene matches. This CDR3 region has 18 residues. The CDR3 reads CASSLFPPSGGRLWEQYF. Here the CDR3 DNA reads TGTGCCAGCAGTTTATTTCCACCTAGTGGCGGGAGGCTTTGGGAGCAGTACTTC.